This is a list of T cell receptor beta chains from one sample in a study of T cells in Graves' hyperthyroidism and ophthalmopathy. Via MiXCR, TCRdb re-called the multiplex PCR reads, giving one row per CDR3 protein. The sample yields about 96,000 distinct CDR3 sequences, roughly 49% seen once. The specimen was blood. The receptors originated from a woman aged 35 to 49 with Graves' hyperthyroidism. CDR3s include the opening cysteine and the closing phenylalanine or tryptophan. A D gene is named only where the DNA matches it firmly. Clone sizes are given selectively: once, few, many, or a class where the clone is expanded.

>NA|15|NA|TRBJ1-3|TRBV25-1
TGTGCCAGCTTAGAGGGGACGGGCTCTGGAAACACCATATATTTT
CASLEGTGSGNTIYF
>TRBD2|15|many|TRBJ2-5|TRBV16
TGTGCCAGCAGCCAATCGGGACTAGCCCAAGAGACCCAGTACTTC
CASSQSGLAQETQYF
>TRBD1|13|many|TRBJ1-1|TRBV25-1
TGTGCTAGTAAGTGGGACAGTAACACTGAAGCTTTCTTT
CASKWDSNTEAFF
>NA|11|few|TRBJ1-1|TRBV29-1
TGCAGCGTTGAAGGGGGGTCTGTAGCTTTCTTT
CSVEGGSVAFF
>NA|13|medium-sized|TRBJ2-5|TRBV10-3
TGTGCCATCAGTGGAGCAACAGGGGAGACCCAGTACTTC
CAISGATGETQYF
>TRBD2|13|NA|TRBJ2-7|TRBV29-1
TGCATCTTTACTAGCGGGATTGCCTACGAGCAGTACTTC
CIFTSGIAYEQYF
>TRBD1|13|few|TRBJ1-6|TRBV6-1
TGTGCCAGTAGACAGGGGATTGATTCACCCCTCCACTTT
CASRQGIDSPLHF
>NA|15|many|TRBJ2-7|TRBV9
TGTGCCAGCAGTCAATATCCGGGACATACCTACGAGCAGTACTTC
CASSQYPGHTYEQYF
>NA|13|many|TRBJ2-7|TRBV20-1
TGCAGTGCTCCGGGGCGGGATGGATACGAGCAGTACTTC
CSAPGRDGYEQYF
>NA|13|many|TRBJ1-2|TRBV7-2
TGTGCCAGCAGCCCACAGTCTAACTATGGCTACACCTTC
CASSPQSNYGYTF